A single sample gave rise to the 23 T cell receptor beta chains below, sequenced in a study of T cells after yellow fever vaccination. MiXCR was run by TCRdb on the 5' RACE reads, yielding one entry per CDR3 protein. The data hold around 260,000 distinct CDR3 sequences, with approximately 5.2% observed a single time. The source material was CD4+ T cells sorted from PBMCs, sampled on the day of the yellow fever booster vaccination. These receptors were collected from a man between 18 and 35 years old who received the YFV17D yellow fever vaccine.

V gene TRBV5-4 combines with J gene TRBJ1-5; no definite D call. Germline CDR1 reads SGHNT; CDR2 reads YYREEE (reference sequence). The CDR3 covers 15 residues. V was clipped by 0 bases and J by 0 bases, with 7 bases between them. CDR3 region: CASSLGGDSNQPQHF. In DNA form, the CDR3 reads TGTGCCAGCAGCTTGGGGGGAGATAGCAATCAGCCCCAGCATTTT.

The chain is built from TRBV7-7 and TRBJ2-7; 10 nucleotides line up with TRBD1. The length of the CDR3 is 13 residues. Germline CDR1 and CDR2: SSHAT and FNYEAQ (reference sequence). CDR3 in amino acids: CSSSRDRGYEQYV. DNA for the CDR3: TGTTCTAGCAGCCGGGACAGGGGTTACGAGCAGTACGTC.

The V and J genes are TRBV7-2 and TRBJ1-2, with TRBD1 as a possible D gene (5 bases). This CDR3 has 13 residues. CDR1 and CDR2 from the germline V gene are SGHTA and FQGNSA. V shed 6 bases and J shed 7 bases, with 15 bases lying between them. The CDR3 nucleotides are TGTGCCAGCAGTATGGGACCTATCGGTGGCTACACCTTC. This gives the protein CASSMGPIGGYTF. The variable domain in full, completed from reference TRBV7-2 and TRBJ1-2, reads GAGVSQSPSNKVTEKGKDVELRCDPISGHTALYWYRQSLGQGLEFLIYFQGNSAPDKSGLPSDRFSAERTGGSVSTLTIQRTQQEDSAVYLCASSMGPIGGYTFGSGTRLTVV.

In its sample, this clonotype was seen a few times. The chain joins TRBV4-3 to TRBJ2-1; D assignment may be TRBD1 or TRBD2 (5 bases each). V was shortened by 0 bases and J by 4 bases, with 16 bases between the two germline ends. The CDR3 covers 17 residues. The germline V gene has CDR1 LGHNA and CDR2 YSLEER. The CDR3 is CASSQDHFGTGYNEQFF. The CDR3 region has the DNA TGCGCCAGCAGCCAAGACCATTTTGGGACCGGTTACAATGAGCAGTTCTTC.

This clonotype was seen ten or more times. The chain employs TRBV4-1 and TRBJ2-3; 7 bases align to TRBD2. The V gene end was trimmed by 4 bases and the J gene end by 2 bases; junction bases not matched to a gene: 6. The V gene's germline CDR1 is MGHRA and CDR2 YSYEKL. CDR3 length: 15 residues. In nucleotides, the CDR3 is TGCGCCAGCAGCCGGACTAGTCAACTCACAGATACGCAGTATTTT. Amino acids: CASSRTSQLTDTQYF.

This chain links TRBV10-3 with TRBJ2-3; D gene unclear. V was trimmed by 2 bases and J by 7 bases, leaving 10 bases between them. The germline CDR1 and CDR2 sequences are ENHRY and SYGVKD. This CDR3 is 13 amino acids long. CDR3 bases: TGTGCCATCAGTGAGGTAGCCAAGAATACGCAGTATTTT. The encoded protein is CAISEVAKNTQYF.

This chain connects TRBV4-1 to TRBJ2-7; D perhaps matches TRBD2 (6 bases). Germline-derived CDR1 and CDR2 are MGHRA and YSYEKL. Deletions cut 0 bases from V and 0 bases from J, with 15 bases between. The CDR3 length is 17 residues. The CDR3 spells CASSQDLRRGPSYEQYF. The DNA of the CDR3 is TGCGCCAGCAGCCAAGATCTTCGGAGGGGCCCCTCCTACGAGCAGTACTTC.

The rearrangement joins TRBV5-1 to TRBJ2-2; 8 bases fit TRBD1. J gave up 6 bases and V 2 bases, and 6 bases lay outside the gene matches. The CDR3 contains 15 residues. Germline V lookup: CDR1 SGHRS, CDR2 YFSETQ. CDR3 region: CASSFQGARPGELFF. In DNA form, the CDR3 reads TGCGCCAGCAGCTTCCAGGGGGCGCGTCCCGGGGAGCTGTTTTTT.

This clonotype was found a few times. The rearrangement links TRBV4-1 to TRBJ2-3; D may be TRBD1 (7 bases). V lost 3 bases and J lost 1, with 11 bases in between. Germline V lookup: CDR1 MGHRA, CDR2 YSYEKL. The CDR3 sequence is 15 residues long. For the CDR3, the DNA is TGCGCCAGCAGCCAGCGGGACAGTGGCACAGATACGCAGTATTTT. This encodes CASSQRDSGTDTQYF.

The J gene is TRBJ1-2, the V gene TRBV9; D not certain. V gave up 0 bases and J gave up 4 bases, with 13 bases separating them. Per germline, CDR1 SGDLS and CDR2 YYNGEE. The CDR3 is 15 residues long. The CDR3 protein is CASSVGGGRGYGYTF. Written as DNA, the CDR3 is TGTGCCAGCAGCGTAGGAGGTGGTCGCGGCTATGGCTACACCTTC.

V is TRBV7-9 and J is TRBJ2-5; D gene unclear. There are 15 residues in the CDR3. Per germline, CDR1 SEHNR and CDR2 FQNEAQ (reference sequence). The V and J ends lost 1 base and 2 bases respectively, with 11 bases between them. The CDR3 sequence is CASSLGGGSQETQYF. The CDR3 coding sequence is TGTGCCAGCAGCTTAGGCGGTGGGTCTCAAGAGACCCAGTACTTC.

This clonotype showed up just a few times. The chain employs TRBV12-3 or TRBV12-4 and TRBJ1-2; 8 positions agree with TRBD1. The length of the CDR3 is 14 residues. J was trimmed by 7 bases and V by 5 bases; bases with no gene match: 9. In DNA form, the CDR3 reads TGTGCCAGCAGTCGGACGCGGACAGGGTTTGGCTACACCTTC. This sequence encodes CASSRTRTGFGYTF.

The chain combines TRBV19 with TRBJ1-2, with D tentatively TRBD1 (6 bases). The ends were cut back, 6 bases at V and 5 bases at J, with 10 bases in the middle. Germline CDR1 and CDR2: LNHDA and SQIVND (reference sequence). The CDR3 contains 12 residues. In DNA, the CDR3 is TGTGCCAGTAGGTTCACAGGGTATGGCTACACCTTC. It encodes CASRFTGYGYTF. Based on the CDR3 plus reference TRBV19 and TRBJ1-2, the full variable domain is DGGITQSPKYLFRKEGQNVTLSCEQNLNHDAMYWYRQDPGQGLRLIYYSQIVNDFQKGDIAEGYSVSREKKESFPLTVTSAQKNPTAFYLCASRFTGYGYTFGSGTRLTVV.

The chain has TRBV4-2 and TRBJ2-1; 9 nucleotides agree with TRBD2. The CDR3 length is 15 residues. The V gene end was trimmed by 3 bases and the J gene end by 5 bases; junction bases not matched to a gene: 5. CDR1 and CDR2 from the germline V gene are LGHNA and YNFKEQ. The CDR3 DNA reads TGTGCCAGCAGCCAGAGTCTAGCGGGGAACAATGAGCAGTTCTTC. Its translation is CASSQSLAGNNEQFF.

This clonotype was seen many times. The chain is built from TRBV7-2 and TRBJ2-5; 7 nucleotides match TRBD2. This CDR3 contains 14 residues. V shed 6 bases, J shed 1 base, and the junction held 5 bases outside the gene matches. In germline, CDR1 is SGHTA, CDR2 FQGNSA. The CDR3 region is CASSFSGSQETQYF. The CDR3 DNA sequence: TGTGCCAGCAGTTTTAGCGGGTCCCAAGAGACCCAGTACTTC.

This clonotype showed up many times. The rearrangement uses TRBV5-1 and TRBJ2-3; a possible D gene is TRBD1 (6 bases). The CDR3 extends over 16 amino acids. V was clipped by 0 bases and J by 3 bases, with 14 bases between them. Germline V CDR1 and CDR2: SGHRS, YFSETQ. The CDR3 spells CASSLAADSATDTQYF. The CDR3 DNA reads TGCGCCAGCAGCTTGGCCGCGGACAGCGCAACAGATACGCAGTATTTT.

This CDR3 is CASSLGQPYAFF. The CDR3 DNA sequence: TGTGCCAGCAGCCTTGGACAGCCTTACGCTTTCTTT. The rearrangement links TRBV6-6 to TRBJ1-1, with D perhaps matching TRBD1 (6 bases). Germline V CDR1 and CDR2: MNHNY, SVGAGI (reference sequence). Between the trimmed V and J ends, which lost 6 bases and 11 bases, there was a span of 16 bases. The CDR3 is 12 residues long.

This clonotype has a count of ten or more. The rearrangement joins TRBV5-4 to TRBJ2-7; 9 nucleotides line up with TRBD2. Germline CDR1 is SGHNT and CDR2 is YYREEE (reference sequence). The trim removed 4 bases at V and 0 bases at J, leaving 5 bases unmatched. The CDR3 runs to 15 residues. The CDR3 sequence: CASSAAGGLSYEQYF. The CDR3 nucleotides are TGTGCCAGCAGCGCAGCGGGGGGTCTCTCCTACGAGCAGTACTTC.

The chain recombines TRBV4-3 with TRBJ1-2; D not resolved. The CDR3 is made up of 13 amino acids. The germline CDR1 and CDR2 sequences are LGHNA and YSLEER. Trimming stripped 0 bases from V and 5 bases from J, with 7 bases between. The CDR3 DNA is TGCGCCAGCAGCCAAGAGACCGCTTATGGCTACACCTTC. Its protein product is CASSQETAYGYTF.

The genes are TRBV7-9 and TRBJ2-4; possible D gene TRBD2, 5 bases. Germline CDR1 and CDR2: SEHNR and FQNEAQ (reference sequence). The CDR3 totals 18 residues. With 8 bases removed from V and 5 bases from J, the gap between germline ends came to 28 bases. CDR3 bases: TGTGCCAGCGAGAAGACCGGCCGCGAATATGAGAGGGAAAACATTCAGTACTTC. It encodes CASEKTGREYERENIQYF. Using reference TRBV7-9 and TRBJ2-4 for the parts outside the CDR3, the full variable domain is DTGVSQNPRHKITKRGQNVTFRCDPISEHNRLYWYRQTLGQGPEFLTYFQNEAQLEKSRLLSDRFSAERPKGSFSTLEIQRTEQGDSAMYLCASEKTGREYERENIQYFGAGTRLSVL.

This clonotype has only a few counts. CDR3 bases: TGTGCCAGCAGTCTGGATAACACCGGGGAGCTGTTTTTT. Encoded protein: CASSLDNTGELFF. The genes are TRBV28 and TRBJ2-2; no reliable D call. V dropped 5 bases and J dropped 2 bases, with 6 bases sitting between them. Germline values: CDR1 MDHEN, CDR2 SYDVKM. CDR3 length: 13 residues.

This clonotype was seen ten or more times. The CDR3 nucleotides are TGTGCCAGCAGTTACCCTCGGCGGGAGACCCAGTACTTC. Amino acids: CASSYPRRETQYF. The chain recombines TRBV5-5 with TRBJ2-5; D gene uncertain. Germline V CDR1 and CDR2: SGHKS, YYEKEE (reference sequence). The CDR3 has 13 residues. Trimming took off 5 bases at V and 5 bases at J, with 13 bases between the two ends.

A few counts support this clonotype. The gene calls are TRBV6-5 and TRBJ1-5, with unresolved D. The CDR3 loop spans 13 amino acids. Germline V lookup: CDR1 MNHEY, CDR2 SVGAGI. Trimming removed 0 bases from V and 5 bases from J, with 5 bases in between. CDR3 coding DNA: TGTGCCAGCAGTTACTCTTACGATCAGCCCCAGCATTTT. Translating it yields CASSYSYDQPQHF.